This T cell receptor (beta chain) was documented in a study of radiotherapy plus CTLA-4 blockade in lung cancer. Repertoires were generated with immunoSEQ multiplex PCR, while TCRdb's copy carries only in-frame clones and drops some. The sample contains more than 40,000 clones, 65% to 70% of which appear only once. The V end lost 5 bases, the J end lost 5 bases, and 15 bases lay between the germline ends. The CDR3 is made up of 14 amino acids. CDR1 and CDR2 from the germline V gene are MDHEN and SYDVKM. Sequencing used peripheral blood, obtained from a patient treated with radiotherapy plus ipilimumab. This TCR was recovered from a human donor with non-small cell lung cancer who had a partial response to radiotherapy plus ipilimumab. The rearrangement joins TRBV28 to TRBJ1-2; TRBD1 is a possible D gene (6 bases). This chain's CDR3 is CASSPGGAFYGYTF. CDR3 bases: TGTGCCAGCAGTCCTGGGGGGGCTTTTTATGGCTACACCTTC.